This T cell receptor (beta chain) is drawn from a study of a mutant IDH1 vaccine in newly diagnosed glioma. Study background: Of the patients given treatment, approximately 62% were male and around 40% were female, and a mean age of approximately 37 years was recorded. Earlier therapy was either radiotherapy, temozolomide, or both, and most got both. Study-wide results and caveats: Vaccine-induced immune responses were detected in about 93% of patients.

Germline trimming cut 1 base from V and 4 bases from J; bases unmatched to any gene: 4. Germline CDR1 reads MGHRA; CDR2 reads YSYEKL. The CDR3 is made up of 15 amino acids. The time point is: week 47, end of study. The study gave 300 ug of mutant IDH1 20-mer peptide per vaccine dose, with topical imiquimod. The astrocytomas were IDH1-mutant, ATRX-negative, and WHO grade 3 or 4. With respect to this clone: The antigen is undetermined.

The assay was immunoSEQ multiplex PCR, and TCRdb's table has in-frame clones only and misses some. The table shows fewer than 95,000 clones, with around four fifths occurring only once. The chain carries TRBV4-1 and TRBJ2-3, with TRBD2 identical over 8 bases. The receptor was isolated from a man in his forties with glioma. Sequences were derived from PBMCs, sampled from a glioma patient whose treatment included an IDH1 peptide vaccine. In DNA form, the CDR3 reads TGCGCCAGCAGCCAAGTCGGGGGGGCCCCAGATACGCAGTATTTT. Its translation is CASSQVGGAPDTQYF.